These 5 T cell receptor beta chains came from one sample sequenced in a study of radiation and T cells in renal cell carcinoma. Time point denoted: baseline pretreatment blood. The treatment here: 15 Gy SBRT to primary tumor, nephrectomy 4 weeks later. Only in-frame clones appear in the TCRdb table, and some are missing; sequencing was by immunoSEQ multiplex PCR. The table has 90,000 to 95,000 clones, approximately 83% seen once. Sample: blood, taken from a patient whose treatment included radiotherapy and nephrectomy. The source of these receptors is a man in his fifties or sixties with renal cell carcinoma.

V usage is TRBV7-3 and J usage is TRBJ2-2, with 8 bases fitting TRBD1. CDR3 length: 15 amino acids. In germline, CDR1 is SGHTA, CDR2 FQGTGA. The V gene end was trimmed by 5 bases and the J gene end by 2 bases; junction bases not matched to a gene: 4. The CDR3 loop is CASSAGQGNTGELFF. As DNA, the CDR3 is TGTGCCAGCAGCGCTGGACAGGGTAACACCGGGGAGCTGTTTTTT.

This chain uses TRBV18 with TRBJ2-7; 8 nucleotides match TRBD2. CDR3 length: 14 amino acids. Trimming cost V 4 bases and J 2 bases; bases outside gene matches: 4. CDR1 is KGHSH and CDR2 is LQKENI in the germline V gene. The CDR3 nucleotides are TGTGCCAGCTCACTGTCCGGGGGGGCCTACGAGCAGTACTTC. Translated, it gives CASSLSGGAYEQYF.

Many counts were recorded for this clone. The chain employs TRBV6-1 and TRBJ1-2; 8 positions agree with TRBD1. J lost 3 bases, V lost 1 base, and 4 bases had no gene match. The CDR3 covers 15 residues. Germline CDR1 is MNHNS and CDR2 is SASEGT. The CDR3 region is CASSEDRGSYYGYTF. The CDR3 nucleotides read TGTGCCAGCAGTGAAGACAGGGGGTCTTACTATGGCTACACCTTC.

This clone was picked up a small number of times. This chain joins TRBV28 and TRBJ2-7; 9 bases line up with TRBD1. Germline V lookup: CDR1 MDHEN, CDR2 SYDVKM. After removal of 5 bases from V and 3 bases from J, the junction contained 17 bases not matched to a gene. The CDR3 loop spans 18 amino acids. The CDR3 protein is CASSGPPRGQGIVYEQYF. CDR3 in DNA: TGTGCCAGCAGTGGCCCGCCGAGGGGACAGGGAATAGTCTACGAGCAGTACTTC.

The chain has TRBV11-2 and TRBJ2-1, with 7 nucleotides matching TRBD2. The CDR3 loop spans 17 amino acids. Germline-derived CDR1 and CDR2 are SGHAT and FQNNGV. Unmatched junction bases numbered 11, after V lost 4 bases and J lost 2 bases. CDR3 sequence (DNA): TGTGCCAGCAGCTCGCCCGGCGGGAGCTCCCCCTACAATGAGCAGTTCTTC. It translates to CASSSPGGSSPYNEQFF.